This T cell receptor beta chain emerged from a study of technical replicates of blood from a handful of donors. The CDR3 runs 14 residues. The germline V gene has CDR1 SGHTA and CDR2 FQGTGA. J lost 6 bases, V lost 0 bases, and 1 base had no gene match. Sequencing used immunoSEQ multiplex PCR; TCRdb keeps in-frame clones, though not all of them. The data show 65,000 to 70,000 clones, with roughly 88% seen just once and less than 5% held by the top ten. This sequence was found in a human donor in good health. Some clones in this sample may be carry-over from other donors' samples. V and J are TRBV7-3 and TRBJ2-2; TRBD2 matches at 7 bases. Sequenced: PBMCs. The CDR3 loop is CASSLTSGSGELFF. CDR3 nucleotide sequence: TGTGCCAGCAGCTTAACTAGCGGGTCCGGGGAGCTGTTTTTT.